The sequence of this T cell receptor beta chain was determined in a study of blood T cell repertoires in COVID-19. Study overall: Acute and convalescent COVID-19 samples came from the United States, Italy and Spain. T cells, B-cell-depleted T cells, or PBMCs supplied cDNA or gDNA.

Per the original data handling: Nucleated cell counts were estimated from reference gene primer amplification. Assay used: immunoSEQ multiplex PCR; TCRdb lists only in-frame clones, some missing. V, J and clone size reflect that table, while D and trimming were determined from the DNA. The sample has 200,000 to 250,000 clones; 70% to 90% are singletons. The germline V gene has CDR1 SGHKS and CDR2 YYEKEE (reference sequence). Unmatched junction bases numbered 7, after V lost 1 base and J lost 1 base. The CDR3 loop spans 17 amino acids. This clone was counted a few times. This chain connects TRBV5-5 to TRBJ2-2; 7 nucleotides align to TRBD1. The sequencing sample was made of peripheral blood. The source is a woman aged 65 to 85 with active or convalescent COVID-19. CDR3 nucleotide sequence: TGTGCCAGCAGCTTGTCTCGGACAGGATTGAACACCGGGGAGCTGTTTTTT. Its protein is CASSLSRTGLNTGELFF.